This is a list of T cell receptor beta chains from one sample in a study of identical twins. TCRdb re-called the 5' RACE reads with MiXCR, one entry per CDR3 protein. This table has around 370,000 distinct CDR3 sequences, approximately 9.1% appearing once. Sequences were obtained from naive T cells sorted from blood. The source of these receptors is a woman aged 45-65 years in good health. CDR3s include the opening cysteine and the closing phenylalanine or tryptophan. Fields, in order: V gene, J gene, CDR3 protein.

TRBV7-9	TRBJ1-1	CASSSDTGFTEAFF
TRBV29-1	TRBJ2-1	CSVVSLGDNEQFF
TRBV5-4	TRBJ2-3	CASSLDGVQDTQYF
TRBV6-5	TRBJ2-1	CASSRDSSSYNEQFF
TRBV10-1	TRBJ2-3	CASSELRDTQYF
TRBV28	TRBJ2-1	CASSLGRISGEGPDEQFF
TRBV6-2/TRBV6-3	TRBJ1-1	CASSYPIGGMNTEAFF
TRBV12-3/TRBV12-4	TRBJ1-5	CASRFSGQPQHF
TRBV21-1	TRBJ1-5	CATNQEETHNQPQHF
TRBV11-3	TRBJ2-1	CASSLELRLGHEQFF
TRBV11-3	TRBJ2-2	CASSKGRVAAGELFF
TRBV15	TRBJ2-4	CATSSHPEVYQVAKNIQYF
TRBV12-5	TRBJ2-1	CASLAGVNNEQFF
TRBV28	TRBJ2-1	CASSLGGSGGEQFF
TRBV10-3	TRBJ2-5	CAIGSSGQETQYF
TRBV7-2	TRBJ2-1	CASSLAIGGQFF
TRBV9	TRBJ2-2	CASSPPGTIKTGELFF
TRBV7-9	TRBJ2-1	CASSYPFGAPRAEQFF
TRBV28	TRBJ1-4	CAIGQGIAKLFF
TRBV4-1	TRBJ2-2	CASRPDTGELFF
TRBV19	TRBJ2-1	CASSSAGQAVGHNEQFF
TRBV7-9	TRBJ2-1	CASSPEMTRGPYNEQFF
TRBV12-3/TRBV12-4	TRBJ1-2	CASSPQVYSYTF
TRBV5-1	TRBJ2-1	CASSLRAGVGNEQFF
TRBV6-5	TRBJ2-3	CASSYGRTDTQYF
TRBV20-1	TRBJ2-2	CSARDPPGELFF
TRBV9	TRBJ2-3	CASSTKTSGSDTQYF
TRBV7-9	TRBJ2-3	CASSLLLAVITDTQYF
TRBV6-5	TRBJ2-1	CASSYSTLTKYNEQFF
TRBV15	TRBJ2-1	CATSRPSGRNEQFF
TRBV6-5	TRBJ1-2	CASRPPGTQIYGYTF
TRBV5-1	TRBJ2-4	CASSNSAGLAKNIQYF
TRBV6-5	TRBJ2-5	CASSYSLSEGTQYF
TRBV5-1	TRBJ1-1	CASSLWGQEAFF
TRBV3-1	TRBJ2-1	CASSQGTAGPSYNEQFF
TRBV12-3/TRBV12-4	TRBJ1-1	CASSSPRRGNTEAFF